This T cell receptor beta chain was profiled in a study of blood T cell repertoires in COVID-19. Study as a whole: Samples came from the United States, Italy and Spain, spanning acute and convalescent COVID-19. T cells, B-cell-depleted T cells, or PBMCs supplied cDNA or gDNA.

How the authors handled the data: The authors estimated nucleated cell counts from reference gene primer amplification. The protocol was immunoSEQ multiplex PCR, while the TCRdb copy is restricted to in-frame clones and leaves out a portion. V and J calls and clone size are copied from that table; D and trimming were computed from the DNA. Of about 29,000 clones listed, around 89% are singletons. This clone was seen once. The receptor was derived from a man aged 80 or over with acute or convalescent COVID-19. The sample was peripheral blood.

The CDR3 DNA follows: TGCGCCAGCAGCGAAACAGGGAATATGAACACTGAAGCTTTCTTT. It is translated as CASSETGNMNTEAFF. This rearrangement joins TRBV5-1 to TRBJ1-1, with D possibly matching TRBD1 (6 bases). The V end lost 4 bases, the J end lost 0 bases, and 13 bases lay between the germline ends. The CDR3 consists of 15 residues. Germline CDR1 SGHRS, CDR2 YFSETQ.